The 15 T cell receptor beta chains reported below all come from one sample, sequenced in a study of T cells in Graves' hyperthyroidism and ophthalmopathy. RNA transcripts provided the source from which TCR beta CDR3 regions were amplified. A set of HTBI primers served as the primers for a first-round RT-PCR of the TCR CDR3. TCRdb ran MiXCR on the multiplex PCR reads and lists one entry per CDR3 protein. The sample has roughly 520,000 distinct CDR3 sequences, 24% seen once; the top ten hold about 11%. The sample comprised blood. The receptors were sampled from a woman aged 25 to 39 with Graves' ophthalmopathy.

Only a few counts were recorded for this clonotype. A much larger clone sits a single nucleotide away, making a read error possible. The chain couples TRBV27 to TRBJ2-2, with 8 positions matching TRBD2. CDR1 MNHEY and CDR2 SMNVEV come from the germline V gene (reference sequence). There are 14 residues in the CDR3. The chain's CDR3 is CASRTGGSLGELCF. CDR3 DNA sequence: TGTGCCAGCAGGACGGGGGGGAGTCTCGGGGAGCTGTGTTTT.

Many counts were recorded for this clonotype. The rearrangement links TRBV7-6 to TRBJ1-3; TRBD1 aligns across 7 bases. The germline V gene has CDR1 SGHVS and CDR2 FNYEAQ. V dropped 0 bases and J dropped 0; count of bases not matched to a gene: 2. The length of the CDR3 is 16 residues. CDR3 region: CASSLAGQYSGNTIYF. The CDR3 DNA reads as TGTGCCAGCAGCTTAGCGGGACAGTACTCTGGAAACACCATATATTTT.

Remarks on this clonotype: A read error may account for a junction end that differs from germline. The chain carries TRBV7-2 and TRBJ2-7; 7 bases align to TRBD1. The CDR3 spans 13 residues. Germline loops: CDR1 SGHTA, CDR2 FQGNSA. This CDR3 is CASRWTGSYKQYF. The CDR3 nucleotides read TGTGCCAGTCGATGGACAGGTTCCTACAAGCAGTACTTC.

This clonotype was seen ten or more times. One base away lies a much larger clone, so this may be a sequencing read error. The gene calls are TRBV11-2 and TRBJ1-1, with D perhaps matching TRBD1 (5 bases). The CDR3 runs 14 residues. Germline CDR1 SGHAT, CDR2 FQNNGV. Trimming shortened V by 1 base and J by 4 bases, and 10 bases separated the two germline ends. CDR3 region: CASSLAGASTEAFF. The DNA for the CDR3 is TGTGCCAGCAGCTTAGCTGGGGCCAGCACTGAAGCTTTCTTT.

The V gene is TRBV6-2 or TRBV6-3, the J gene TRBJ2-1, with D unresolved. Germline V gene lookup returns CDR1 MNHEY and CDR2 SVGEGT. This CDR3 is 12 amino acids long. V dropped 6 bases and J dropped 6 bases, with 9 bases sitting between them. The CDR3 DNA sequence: TGTGCCAGCAGGCTTCGAGCCAATGAGCAGTTCTTC. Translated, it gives CASRLRANEQFF.

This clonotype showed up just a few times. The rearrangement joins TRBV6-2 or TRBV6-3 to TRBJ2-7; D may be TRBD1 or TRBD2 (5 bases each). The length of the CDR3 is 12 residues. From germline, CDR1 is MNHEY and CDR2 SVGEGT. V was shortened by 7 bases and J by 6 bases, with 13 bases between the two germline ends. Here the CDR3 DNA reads TGTGCCAGCAACAACGGGGACCCCGAGCAGTACTTC. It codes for CASNNGDPEQYF.

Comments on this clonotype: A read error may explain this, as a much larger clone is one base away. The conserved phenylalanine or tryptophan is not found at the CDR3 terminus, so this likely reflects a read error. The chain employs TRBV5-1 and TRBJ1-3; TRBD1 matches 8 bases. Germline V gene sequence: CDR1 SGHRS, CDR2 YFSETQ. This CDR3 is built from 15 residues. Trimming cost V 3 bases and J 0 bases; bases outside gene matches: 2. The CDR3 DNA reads TGCGCCAGCAGCTGGACAGGGATCTCTGGAAACACCATATATTAT. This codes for CASSWTGISGNTIYY.

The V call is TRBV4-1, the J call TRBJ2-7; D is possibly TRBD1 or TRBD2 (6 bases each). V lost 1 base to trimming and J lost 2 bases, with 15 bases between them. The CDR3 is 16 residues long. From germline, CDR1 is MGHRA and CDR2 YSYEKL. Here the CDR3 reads CASSQVVGGGPYEQYF. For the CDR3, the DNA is TGCGCCAGCAGCCAAGTTGTGGGGGGCGGCCCCTACGAGCAGTACTTC.

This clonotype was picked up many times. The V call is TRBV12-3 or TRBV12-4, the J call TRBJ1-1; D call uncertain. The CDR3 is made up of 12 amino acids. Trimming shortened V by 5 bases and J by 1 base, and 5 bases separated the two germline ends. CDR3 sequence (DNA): TGTGCCAGCAGTAGAAAGAACACTGAAGCTTTCTTT. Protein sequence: CASSRKNTEAFF.

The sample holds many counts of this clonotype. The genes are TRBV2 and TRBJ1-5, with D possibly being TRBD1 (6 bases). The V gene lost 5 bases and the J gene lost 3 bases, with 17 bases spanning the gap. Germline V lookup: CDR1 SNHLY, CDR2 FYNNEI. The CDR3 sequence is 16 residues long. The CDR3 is CASSLSGAGINQPQHF. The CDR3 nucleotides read TGTGCCAGCAGTCTATCAGGGGCGGGGATCAATCAGCCCCAGCATTTT.

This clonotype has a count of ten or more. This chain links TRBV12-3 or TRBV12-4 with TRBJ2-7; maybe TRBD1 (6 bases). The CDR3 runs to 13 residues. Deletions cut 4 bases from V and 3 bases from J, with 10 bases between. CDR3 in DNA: TGTGCCAGCAGTTCCGGCAGGGGCTACGAGCAGTACTTC. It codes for CASSSGRGYEQYF.

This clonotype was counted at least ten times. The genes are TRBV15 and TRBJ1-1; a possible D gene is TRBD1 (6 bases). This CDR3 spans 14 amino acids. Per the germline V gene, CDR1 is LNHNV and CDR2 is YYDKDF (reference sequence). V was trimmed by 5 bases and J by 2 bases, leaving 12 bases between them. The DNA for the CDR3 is TGTGCCACCAGCTGGGACACCAAAAACACTGAAGCTTTCTTT. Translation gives CATSWDTKNTEAFF.

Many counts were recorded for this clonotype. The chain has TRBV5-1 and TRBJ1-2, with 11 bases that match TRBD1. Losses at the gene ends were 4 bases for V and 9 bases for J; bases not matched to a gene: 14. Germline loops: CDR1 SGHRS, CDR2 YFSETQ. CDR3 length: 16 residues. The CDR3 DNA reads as TGCGCCAGCAGCCCCCGGGGTTCGGGACAGGGGGGAAGCTACACCTTC. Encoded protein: CASSPRGSGQGGSYTF.

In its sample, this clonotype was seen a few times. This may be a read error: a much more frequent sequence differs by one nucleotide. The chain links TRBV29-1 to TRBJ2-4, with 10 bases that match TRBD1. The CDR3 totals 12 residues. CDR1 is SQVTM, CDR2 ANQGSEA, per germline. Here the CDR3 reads CSVRTGGDIKYF. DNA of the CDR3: TGCAGCGTTCGGACAGGGGGGGACATTAAGTACTTC.

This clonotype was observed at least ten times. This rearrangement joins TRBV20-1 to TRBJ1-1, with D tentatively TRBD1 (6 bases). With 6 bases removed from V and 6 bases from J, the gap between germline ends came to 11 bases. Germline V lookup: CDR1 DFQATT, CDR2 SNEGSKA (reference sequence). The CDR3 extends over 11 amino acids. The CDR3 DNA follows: TGCAGTGCAAGAACAGGGTCTGAAGCTTTCTTT. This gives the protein CSARTGSEAFF.